This TCR beta chain was recorded in a study of shared clonotypes between healthy human individuals. Study in general: Each donor had three CD4 naive, three CD4 memory, two CD8 naive and one CD8 memory plate.

Methods used by the authors: Junction-only immunoSEQ data arrived without quality scores, meaning filtering differed. Profiled with immunoSEQ multiplex PCR; TCRdb holds only in-frame clones, not every one. V, J and clone size were drawn from that table, and D and trimming were deduced from the DNA. The sample records around 2,000,000 clones, approximately 94% being singletons. Whole-study findings and limits: Rarefaction showed that sequencing of sorted subsets was incomplete (despite large depth). Deeper or shallower sequencing was expected to change how clonotypes are shared among donors.

Selected positively for CCR7 and CD45RO-negative, naive CD8 cells excluded terminally differentiated effector memory CD45RA+ cells. Trimming left V 0 bases short and J 7 bases short, with 5 bases between. The CDR3 contains 12 residues. CDR1 is SGHRS, CDR2 YFSETQ, per germline. Of note for this clone: What it binds is unknown.

J is TRBJ1-5 and V is TRBV5-1; D is uncertain. Sequencing was carried out using naive CD8+ T cells sorted from blood. This TCR was recovered from a young man in good health. In DNA, the CDR3 is TGCGCCAGCAGCTTGGCCCGGCAGCCCCAGCATTTT. It is translated as CASSLARQPQHF.